Below are 2 T cell receptor beta chains sequenced from a single sample in a study of shared clonotypes between healthy human individuals. Sequenced by immunoSEQ multiplex PCR; TCRdb stores in-frame clones only, minus some. The top ten hold around 13% of the sample, which has 400,000 to 600,000 clones, roughly 79% seen once. The specimen sequenced was PBMCs. These TCRs come from a woman in her thirties or forties in good health. Some clones in this sample may be carry-over from other donors' samples.

As regards this clone: This clone may be a read error of a much larger clone one base away. Other DNA sequences in this specimen translate into the identical CDR3. This chain joins TRBV5-4 and TRBJ2-7; the match to TRBD2 covers 11 bases. The CDR3 is 16 residues long. Germline assignment: CDR1 SGHNT and CDR2 YYREEE (reference sequence). Germline trimming cut 4 bases from V and 2 bases from J; bases unmatched to any gene: 8. The CDR3 sequence is CASSPGGTSGTYEQYF. The CDR3 nucleotides are TGTGCCAGCAGCCCGGGAGGGACTAGCGGTACCTACGAGCAGTACTTC.

The chain uses TRBV18 and TRBJ2-5; D not certain. The germline V gene encodes CDR1 KGHSH and CDR2 LQKENI. The CDR3 has 13 residues. Trimming stripped 2 bases from V and 3 bases from J, with 7 bases between. The CDR3: CASSPFHEETQYF. The CDR3 coding sequence is TGTGCCAGCTCACCATTCCACGAAGAGACCCAGTACTTC.